The clone carrying this TCR beta chain was seen a single time. Its antigen is not identified. Naive-designated CD8 cells lacked CD45RO, were positively enriched for CCR7, and omitted terminally differentiated effector memory CD45RA+ cells. Only Caucasian adults living in Nashville, Tennessee made up the donor group. Roughly 33,000 T cell genomes, or around 0.2 ug DNA, went into the sorted-subset replicate PCRs. Clones were sequenced by immunoSEQ multiplex PCR, and TCRdb holds only the in-frame ones, with some missing. The table includes some 2 million clones, less than 95% detected once. J was trimmed by 5 bases and V by 2 bases; bases with no gene match: 4. Germline values: CDR1 LGHNA, CDR2 YNFKEQ. The CDR3 length is 14 residues. The data belong to a study of shared clonotypes between healthy human individuals. Study results and limitations: Generally, estimated richness proved larger in naive subsets than it did in memory subsets. Four donors shared approximately 5% of their naive CD4 clonotypes.

The material sequenced was naive CD8+ T cells sorted from blood. The sequence was obtained from a man aged 18 to 29 in good health. The rearrangement joins TRBV4-2 to TRBJ2-5; 8 bases match TRBD2. In DNA, the CDR3 is TGTGCCAGCAGCCAAAGTCCGGGGGGGGAGACCCAGTACTTC. Protein sequence: CASSQSPGGETQYF.